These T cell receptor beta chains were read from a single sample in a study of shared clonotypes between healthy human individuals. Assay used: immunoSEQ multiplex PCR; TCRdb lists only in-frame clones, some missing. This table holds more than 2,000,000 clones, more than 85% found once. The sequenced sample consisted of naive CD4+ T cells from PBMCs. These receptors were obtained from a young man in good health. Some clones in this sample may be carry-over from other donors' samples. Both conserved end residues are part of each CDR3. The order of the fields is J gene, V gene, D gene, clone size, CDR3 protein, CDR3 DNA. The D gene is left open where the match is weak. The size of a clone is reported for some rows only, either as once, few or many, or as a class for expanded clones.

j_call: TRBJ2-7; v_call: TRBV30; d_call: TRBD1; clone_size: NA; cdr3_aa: CAWRTGGWYEQYF; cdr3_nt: TGTGCCTGGAGAACAGGGGGCTGGTACGAGCAGTACTTC
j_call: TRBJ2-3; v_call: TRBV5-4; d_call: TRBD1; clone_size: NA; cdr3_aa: CASRVGTATDTQYF; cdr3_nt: TGTGCCAGCAGGGTCGGGACAGCTACAGATACGCAGTATTTT
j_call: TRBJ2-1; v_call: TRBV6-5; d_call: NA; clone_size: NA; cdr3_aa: CASRPAVTEYNEQFF; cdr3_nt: TGTGCCAGCAGACCAGCGGTGACTGAATACAATGAGCAGTTCTTC
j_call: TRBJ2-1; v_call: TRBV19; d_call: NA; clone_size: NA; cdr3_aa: CASSFWGSSSYNEQFF; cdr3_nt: TGTGCCAGTAGTTTTTGGGGATCCAGCTCCTACAATGAGCAGTTCTTC
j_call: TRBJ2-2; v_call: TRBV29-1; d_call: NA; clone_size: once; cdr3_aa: CSGRDTGELFF; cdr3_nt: TGCAGCGGGCGGGACACCGGGGAGCTGTTTTTT
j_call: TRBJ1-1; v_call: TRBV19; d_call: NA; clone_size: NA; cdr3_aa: CASNSRGAVFFTEAFF; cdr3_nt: TGTGCCAGTAATTCGCGGGGGGCAGTTTTTTTCACTGAAGCTTTCTTT
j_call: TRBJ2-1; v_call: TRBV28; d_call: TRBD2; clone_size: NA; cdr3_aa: CATGRESEQFF; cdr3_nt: TGTGCCACAGGGCGGGAGAGTGAGCAGTTCTTC
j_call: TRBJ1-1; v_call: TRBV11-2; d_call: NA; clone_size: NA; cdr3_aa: CASSLEIGSATEAFF; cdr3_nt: TGTGCCAGCAGCTTAGAGATAGGGAGCGCCACTGAAGCTTTCTTT
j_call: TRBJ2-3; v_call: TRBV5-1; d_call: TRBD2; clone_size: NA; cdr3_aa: CASSPGTSGVIDTQYF; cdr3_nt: TGCGCCAGCAGCCCGGGGACTAGCGGGGTTATAGATACGCAGTATTTT
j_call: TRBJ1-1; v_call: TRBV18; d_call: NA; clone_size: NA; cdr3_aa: CASSPPSGSMNTEAFF; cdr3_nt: TGTGCCAGCTCACCACCGAGTGGATCCATGAACACTGAAGCTTTCTTT
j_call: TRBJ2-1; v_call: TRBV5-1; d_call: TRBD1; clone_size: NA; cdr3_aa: CASTSLQGQGSNEQFF; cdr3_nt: TGCGCCAGCACCTCCTTGCAGGGACAGGGTTCCAATGAGCAGTTCTTC
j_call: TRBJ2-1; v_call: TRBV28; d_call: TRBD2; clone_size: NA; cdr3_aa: CASSRRLAGVYNEQFF; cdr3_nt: TGTGCCAGCAGTCGCCGACTAGCGGGAGTCTACAATGAGCAGTTCTTC
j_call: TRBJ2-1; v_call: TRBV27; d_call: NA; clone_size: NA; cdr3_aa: CASSTGSYNEQFF; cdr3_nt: TGTGCCAGCAGTACGGGATCGTACAATGAGCAGTTCTTC
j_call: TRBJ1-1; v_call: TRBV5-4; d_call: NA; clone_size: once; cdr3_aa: CASSLEPGGSTEAFF; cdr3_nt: TGTGCCAGCAGCTTGGAGCCGGGTGGAAGCACTGAAGCTTTCTTT
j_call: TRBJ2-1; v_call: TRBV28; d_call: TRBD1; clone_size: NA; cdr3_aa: CASSSWTGGGNEQFF; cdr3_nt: TGTGCCAGCAGTTCCTGGACAGGGGGCGGCAATGAGCAGTTCTTC